A selection of T cell receptor beta chains follows, all from one sample in a study of blood T cell repertoires in COVID-19. Data came from immunoSEQ multiplex PCR; TCRdb stores just in-frame clones and leaves some out. The sample includes roughly 49,000 clones, around 68% of them seen just once. Sequencing used peripheral blood. The receptor source for this set is a woman aged 70 to 79 with acute or convalescent COVID-19. Both conserved end residues are trimmed from each CDR3. The order of the fields is CDR3 protein, clone size, V gene, CDR3 length, D gene, J gene. D genes are given only for firm matches. Size is omitted from some rows. Given values are once, few, many or a class for expanded clones.

CDR3: ASSERRGGRAVDTQY; size: few; V: TRBV6-1; length: 15; D: TRBD2; J: TRBJ2-3
CDR3: ASSSFRQGVANEKLF; size: .; V: TRBV5-8; length: 15; D: TRBD1; J: TRBJ1-4
CDR3: ASRLPEEETQY; size: few; V: TRBV2; length: 11; D: .; J: TRBJ2-5
CDR3: ASSSGLAGVQEQF; size: .; V: TRBV28; length: 13; D: TRBD2; J: TRBJ2-1
CDR3: ASNDGTATYNEQF; size: .; V: TRBV19; length: 13; D: TRBD1; J: TRBJ2-1
CDR3: ASRGLAGSKGRETQY; size: .; V: TRBV2; length: 15; D: TRBD2; J: TRBJ2-5
CDR3: AIAGGRGETQY; size: .; V: TRBV2; length: 11; D: .; J: TRBJ2-5
CDR3: ATSPRGRGAGGELF; size: .; V: TRBV24-1; length: 14; D: .; J: TRBJ2-2
CDR3: ASSIGEDSPLH; size: .; V: TRBV19; length: 11; D: .; J: TRBJ1-6
CDR3: ASSQVGSGAGEQY; size: .; V: TRBV4-3; length: 13; D: .; J: TRBJ2-7
CDR3: ASMSQSATNEKLF; size: .; V: TRBV28; length: 13; D: .; J: TRBJ1-4
CDR3: ASSEPGQGAGNTIY; size: .; V: TRBV6-1; length: 14; D: TRBD1; J: TRBJ1-3
CDR3: ASSLSPGTGGTGELF; size: .; V: TRBV11-2; length: 15; D: TRBD1; J: TRBJ2-2
CDR3: ASSSPSGGEEQY; size: once; V: TRBV7-9; length: 12; D: TRBD2; J: TRBJ2-7
CDR3: ATSDSNRQGAGETQY; size: .; V: TRBV24-1; length: 15; D: TRBD1; J: TRBJ2-5
CDR3: ASSTHRGRRQKLF; size: few; V: TRBV19; length: 13; D: TRBD1; J: TRBJ1-4
CDR3: AWSGKGTGIYGYT; size: many; V: TRBV30; length: 13; D: TRBD1; J: TRBJ1-2
CDR3: ASSLGTGGNSPLH; size: few; V: TRBV25-1; length: 13; D: .; J: TRBJ1-6
CDR3: ASSLFGANEKLF; size: .; V: TRBV6-6; length: 12; D: .; J: TRBJ1-4
CDR3: ASSLSVRGAGDYNEQF; size: .; V: TRBV7-3; length: 16; D: .; J: TRBJ2-1
CDR3: ASSPQLAGTGRGYT; size: .; V: TRBV7-2; length: 14; D: TRBD1; J: TRBJ1-2
CDR3: ASPSLTRPTEAF; size: few; V: TRBV12-2; length: 12; D: .; J: TRBJ1-1
CDR3: ASSVVRHDYPDTQY; size: .; V: TRBV9; length: 14; D: .; J: TRBJ2-3